A single TCR beta chain is shown here with its context. The CDR3 runs 17 residues. CDR1 is MNHEY and CDR2 is SMNVEV in the germline V gene (reference sequence). Losses at the gene ends were 5 bases for V and 5 bases for J; bases not matched to a gene: 8. Primed by a sample-barcoded 5' primer and a J-beta primer mix, a second PCR proceeded for about 6 to 11 cycles. Every sample gave at least 2.5 million paired-end reads containing CDR3. TCRdb re-derived calls from the 5' RACE reads in MiXCR, one entry per CDR3 protein. Here the sample spans approximately 880,000 distinct CDR3 sequences, roughly 50% being singletons. The sample comes from a study of blood T cells in healthy people across ages.

The specimen was blood. The gene calls are TRBV27 and TRBJ2-3; TRBD2 matches 15 bases. This receptor was taken from a man younger than 40 in good health. The CDR3 here is CASSRTSGGASVDTQYF. For the CDR3, the DNA is TGTGCCAGCAGTCGGACTAGCGGGGGGGCCTCCGTAGATACGCAGTATTTT.